The clone carrying this T cell receptor (beta chain) has just a few counts. The CDR3 totals 13 residues. Trimming cost V 4 bases and J 1 base, with 8 bases left between them. Germline V CDR1 and CDR2: SGHRS, YFSETQ. The sample originates from a study of patients and donors after allogeneic stem cell transplantation. Using its own MiXCR run on the RT-PCR reads, TCRdb lists one record per CDR3 protein. Among about 200,000 distinct CDR3 sequences, 41% were seen once, and the ten largest hold about 33%. The sequenced material came from blood, either unsorted or a sorted T cell fraction (not recorded which). This chain links TRBV5-1 with TRBJ1-1; D gene ambiguous. The TCR comes from a human donor who was either an allogeneic HSCT recipient or a stem cell or donor lymphocyte infusion donor (not recorded which). It is not recorded whose cells these are; they may come from a transplant donor. For the CDR3, the DNA is TGCGCCAGCAGCACGATAGCGAACACTGAAGCTTTCTTT. Protein product: CASSTIANTEAFF.